The present entry profiles one TCR beta chain with its context. Its cognate antigen is unknown. This entry belongs to a study of T cell clones after liver transplantation. The study, taken as a whole, reports: A larger donor-reactive than third-party decline suggested partial antigen-specific deletion.

Germline-derived CDR1 and CDR2 are GTSNPN and SVGIG (reference sequence). The CDR3 runs to 15 residues. With 4 bases removed from V and 0 bases from J, the gap between germline ends came to 14 bases. Produced via immunoSEQ multiplex PCR; TCRdb's table is partial and in-frame only. The sample contains approximately 55,000 clones, about 69% of which appear only once. Sequenced material: CD4+ T cells from blood, taken about 56 months after liver transplant. The chain carries TRBV30 and TRBJ2-3; tentative D call: TRBD2 (5 bases). This TCR was recovered from a human patient who received a liver transplant. Among the T cells, some may be from the graft donor. For the CDR3, the DNA is TGTGCCTGGACCCAAGGTAGCGCGAGCACAGATACGCAGTATTTT. Residues: CAWTQGSASTDTQYF.